One and the same sample provided the 3 T cell receptor beta chains below, sequenced in a study of radiotherapy plus CTLA-4 blockade in lung cancer. The method was immunoSEQ multiplex PCR; TCRdb's version includes in-frame clones alone and lacks a portion of them. The sample holds tens of thousands of clones; around nine tenths are singletons and the top ten take 16%. This sample comprised peripheral blood, obtained from a patient treated with radiotherapy plus ipilimumab. All receptors come from a human donor with non-small cell lung cancer that progressed on radiotherapy plus ipilimumab.

The CDR3 nucleotides are TGTGCCAGCAGTCCGTCGAGCGGGGAGGGTGGCTACGAGCAGTACTTC. As protein: CASSPSSGEGGYEQYF. The chain employs TRBV27 and TRBJ2-7, with 7 bases aligning to TRBD2. Germline V gives CDR1 MNHEY, CDR2 SMNVEV (reference sequence). This CDR3 has 16 residues. Trimming at V came to 5 bases and at J to 3 bases, leaving 13 bases not matched to a gene.

The J gene is TRBJ2-1, the V gene TRBV13, with 11 bases identical to TRBD2. The CDR3 has 16 residues. Germline trimming cut 5 bases from V and 2 bases from J; bases unmatched to any gene: 5. Germline V gene lookup returns CDR1 PRHDT and CDR2 FYEKMQ (reference sequence). The CDR3 protein is CASSQSSGRAYNEQFF. The CDR3 coding sequence is TGTGCCAGCAGCCAAAGTAGCGGGAGGGCCTACAATGAGCAGTTCTTC.

The rearrangement links TRBV5-4 to TRBJ2-2; 8 bases match TRBD1. CDR1 is SGHNT and CDR2 is YYREEE in the germline V gene (reference sequence). The V gene end was trimmed by 3 bases and the J gene end by 1 base; junction bases not matched to a gene: 2. CDR3 length: 15 residues. The CDR3 nucleotides read TGTGCCAGCAGCTCAGGGGGCATGAACACCGGGGAGCTGTTTTTT. This codes for CASSSGGMNTGELFF.